These 30 T cell receptor beta chains came from one sample sequenced in a study of identifying expanded T cells in peripheral blood. Here immunoSEQ multiplex PCR was the method, and the copy in TCRdb shows in-frame clones only, minus some. The sample has around 78,000 clones, 70% to 90% seen once. The sample consisted of blood. These receptors all come from a person aged 18-70 years in good health.

The rearrangement joins TRBV5-4 to TRBJ1-2, with D possibly being TRBD1 (6 bases). CDR1 is SGHNT, CDR2 YYREEE, per germline (reference sequence). V was cut by 1 base and J by 4 bases, with 8 bases left in between. The CDR3 has 13 residues. The CDR3 DNA sequence: TGTGCCAGCAGCTTGACAGGGTCCTATGGCTACACCTTC. Protein product: CASSLTGSYGYTF.

The chain uses TRBV19 and TRBJ2-1; possible D gene TRBD2, 7 bases. This CDR3 comprises 16 residues. The ends were cut back, 4 bases at V and 8 bases at J, with 21 bases in the middle. Looked up from germline, CDR1 is LNHDA and CDR2 is SQIVND (reference sequence). CDR3 loop: CASSTPGRGLQDEQFF. For the CDR3, the DNA is TGTGCCAGTAGTACCCCCGGCAGGGGACTACAGGATGAGCAGTTCTTC. The whole variable domain, remainder taken from reference TRBV19 and TRBJ2-1, is DGGITQSPKYLFRKEGQNVTLSCEQNLNHDAMYWYRQDPGQGLRLIYYSQIVNDFQKGDIAEGYSVSREKKESFPLTVTSAQKNPTAFYLCASSTPGRGLQDEQFFGPGTRLTVL.

V usage is TRBV28 and J usage is TRBJ2-3; D call uncertain. Germline CDR1 and CDR2: MDHEN and SYDVKM. Trimming removed 3 bases at V and 3 bases at J, with 13 bases between. The CDR3 covers 15 residues. The CDR3 bases are TGTGCCAGCAGTTTCTCCAGGCCTGCGACAGATACGCAGTATTTT. This encodes CASSFSRPATDTQYF.

This clone was found a few times. The chain uses TRBV5-1 and TRBJ1-2; TRBD1 might be the D (6 bases). Per the germline V gene, CDR1 is SGHRS and CDR2 is YFSETQ. Trimming removed 4 bases at V and 4 bases at J, with 14 bases between. The length of the CDR3 is 14 residues. As DNA, the CDR3 is TGCGCCAGCAGCAGCACAGGGTGGGCCTATGGCTACACCTTC. It is translated as CASSSTGWAYGYTF.

CDR3 region: CASRGEPEKLFF. The CDR3 DNA follows: TGTGCCAGCAGGGGGGAGCCGGAAAAACTGTTTTTT. The V and J genes are TRBV2 and TRBJ1-4; TRBD1 might be the D (5 bases). CDR3 size: 12 residues. CDR1 is SNHLY, CDR2 FYNNEI, per germline. V dropped 6 bases and J dropped 8 bases, with 10 bases sitting between them.

The chain is built from TRBV7-2 and TRBJ2-1; a weak D match, TRBD1 (5 bases). CDR1 and CDR2 (germline): SGHTA, FQGNSA. V dropped 0 bases and J dropped 7 bases, with 10 bases sitting between them. The CDR3 is 14 residues long. The CDR3 DNA reads TGTGCCAGCAGCTTAGCCCAGCAGGGAAATGAGCAGTTCTTC. Translating it yields CASSLAQQGNEQFF.

The chain carries TRBV20-1 and TRBJ2-7; weak D call: TRBD2 (5 bases). The length of the CDR3 is 11 residues. CDR1 DFQATT and CDR2 SNEGSKA come from the germline V gene (reference sequence). Trimming shortened V by 6 bases and J by 6 bases, and 12 bases separated the two germline ends. This CDR3 reads CSARRLPEQYF. The CDR3 nucleotides read TGCAGTGCGAGGAGGCTCCCCGAGCAGTACTTC.

V and J are TRBV10-3 and TRBJ2-5, with D possibly TRBD1 on 5 matching bases. From germline, CDR1 is ENHRY and CDR2 SYGVKD. The CDR3 is made up of 14 amino acids. V lost 0 bases and J 5 bases, leaving 10 bases between the germline ends. CDR3 sequence: CAISESGVFETQYF. CDR3 DNA: TGTGCCATCAGTGAGTCAGGGGTATTTGAGACCCAGTACTTC.

CDR3 amino acids: CASSEPYDRGQNTEAFF. The CDR3, as DNA: TGTGCCAGCAGTGAACCCTACGATCGGGGCCAGAACACTGAAGCTTTCTTT. This sequence joins TRBV6-1 and TRBJ1-1, with TRBD1 as a possible D gene (5 bases). Germline V gene sequence: CDR1 MNHNS, CDR2 SASEGT. V lost 2 bases, J lost 1 base, and 17 bases lay in between. The CDR3 length is 17 residues.

This sequence joins TRBV28 and TRBJ1-5; possible D gene TRBD1, 6 bases. V dropped 2 bases and J dropped 1 base, with 12 bases sitting between them. CDR1 and CDR2 (germline): MDHEN, SYDVKM. The CDR3 is 16 residues long. The CDR3 nucleotides read TGTGCCAGCAGTTTACAAACTCAGGGGAGCAATCAGCCCCAGCATTTT. This sequence encodes CASSLQTQGSNQPQHF.

CDR3 DNA sequence: TGTGCCAGCAGTTTTTACTTCCGGAACACCGGGGAGCTGTTTTTT. Amino acid sequence: CASSFYFRNTGELFF. The rearrangement uses TRBV28 and TRBJ2-2; no firm D call. Germline values: CDR1 MDHEN, CDR2 SYDVKM. The CDR3 extends over 15 amino acids. Between the trimmed V and J ends, which lost 3 bases and 1 base, there was a span of 9 bases.

In nucleotides, the CDR3 is TGCGCCAGCAGCCAAGATAAGGGCGCTGAAGCTTTCTTT. Translation gives CASSQDKGAEAFF. J is TRBJ1-1 and V is TRBV4-3; no clear D. V was clipped by 0 bases and J by 6 bases, with 8 bases between them. The CDR3 contains 13 residues. CDR1 is LGHNA and CDR2 is YSLEER in the germline V gene.

V and J are TRBV6-5 and TRBJ2-1; possible D gene TRBD2, 7 bases. Between the trimmed V and J ends, which lost 8 bases and 2 bases, there was a span of 16 bases. The length of the CDR3 is 15 residues. The V gene's germline CDR1 is MNHEY and CDR2 SVGAGI. The CDR3 DNA reads as TGTGCCAGCGGGGGCGGACTAGTGGCCTACAATGAGCAGTTCTTC. Translation: CASGGGLVAYNEQFF.

The gene calls are TRBV16 and TRBJ2-7, with 10 bases matching TRBD2. Germline V gene lookup returns CDR1 KGHSY and CDR2 FQNENV. Losses at the gene ends were 1 base for V and 0 bases for J; bases not matched to a gene: 15. The CDR3 consists of 20 residues. The CDR3 region has the DNA TGTGCCAGCAGCCAATGGGGTTCTCGGACTAGCGGCCCGAGCTCCTACGAGCAGTACTTC. Translated: CASSQWGSRTSGPSSYEQYF.

The chain carries TRBV19 and TRBJ2-7; D gene uncertain. This CDR3 is built from 15 residues. Per the germline V gene, CDR1 is LNHDA and CDR2 is SQIVND (reference sequence). The germline V and J ends were trimmed by 5 bases and 1 base, with 15 bases remaining between them. This CDR3 reads CASSVDSLGSYEQYF. The CDR3 nucleotides are TGTGCCAGTAGTGTCGACTCCCTTGGTTCCTACGAGCAGTACTTC.

This clone was observed a few times. The chain has TRBV27 and TRBJ2-2, with no clear D. The CDR3 contains 12 residues. In germline, CDR1 is MNHEY, CDR2 SMNVEV (reference sequence). Trimming pared 6 bases from V and 8 bases from J, leaving 10 bases between. For the CDR3, the DNA is TGTGCCAGCAGCCACGGCACAGGGGAGCTGTTTTTT. Amino acids: CASSHGTGELFF.

This clone appeared a few times. The CDR3 sequence: CASSGSPFGGPDTQYF. Here the CDR3 DNA reads TGTGCCAGCAGTGGCTCCCCCTTCGGCGGGCCCGATACGCAGTATTTT. This sequence joins TRBV27 and TRBJ2-3, with a possible D match to TRBD2 (5 bases). V gave up 5 bases and J gave up 6 bases, with 21 bases separating them. Germline V gene data show CDR1 as MNHEY and CDR2 as SMNVEV (reference sequence). The length of the CDR3 is 16 residues.

This chain uses TRBV18 with TRBJ2-4; the D gene is possibly TRBD1 (6 bases). This CDR3 comprises 18 residues. Per the germline V gene, CDR1 is KGHSH and CDR2 is LQKENI. V was shortened by 0 bases and J by 1 base, with 16 bases between the two germline ends. CDR3 loop: CASSPPSSTGTAKNIQYF. In DNA, the CDR3 is TGTGCCAGCTCACCACCGTCATCAACAGGGACGGCCAAAAACATTCAGTACTTC.

V gene TRBV7-2 combines with J gene TRBJ2-7; D unresolved. With 5 bases removed from V and 1 base from J, the gap between germline ends came to 6 bases. Germline V gene sequence: CDR1 SGHTA, CDR2 FQGNSA. The CDR3 runs to 12 residues. CDR3: CASSTASYEQYF. The CDR3 DNA reads TGTGCCAGCAGCACAGCATCCTACGAGCAGTACTTC.

This CDR3 reads CASRGAGQGIHEQYF. CDR3 nucleotide sequence: TGCGCCAGCAGGGGTGCGGGACAGGGGATCCACGAGCAGTACTTC. The rearrangement uses TRBV10-2 and TRBJ2-7; 10 nucleotides agree with TRBD1. V lost 6 bases, J lost 5 bases, and 10 bases stayed unmatched. This CDR3 region has 15 residues. CDR1 and CDR2 (germline): WSHSY, SAAADI.

This chain uses TRBV28 with TRBJ2-5, with D perhaps matching TRBD1 (6 bases). The germline CDR1 and CDR2 sequences are MDHEN and SYDVKM. V was trimmed by 6 bases and J by 5 bases, leaving 16 bases between them. The CDR3 extends over 14 amino acids. The CDR3 here is CASSSQGVRETQYF. As DNA, the CDR3 is TGTGCCAGCAGCTCACAGGGAGTTAGGGAGACCCAGTACTTC.

The V and J genes are TRBV19 and TRBJ2-2, with D perhaps matching TRBD1 (5 bases). V lost 3 bases and J 4 bases, leaving 9 bases between the germline ends. The CDR3 sequence is 14 residues long. CDR1 and CDR2 from the germline V gene are LNHDA and SQIVND (reference sequence). CDR3: CASSMSQGTGELFF. CDR3 nucleotide sequence: TGTGCCAGTAGTATGAGTCAGGGCACCGGGGAGCTGTTTTTT.

This chain uses TRBV6-5 with TRBJ1-2; D not resolved. Germline CDR1 and CDR2: MNHEY and SVGAGI. There are 13 residues in the CDR3. Trimming stripped 4 bases from V and 1 base from J, with 7 bases between. The CDR3 nucleotides are TGTGCCAGCAGTTTGGACCTTAACTATGGCTACACCTTC. It encodes CASSLDLNYGYTF.

The rearrangement joins TRBV28 to TRBJ2-7; D call uncertain. Germline V gene data show CDR1 as MDHEN and CDR2 as SYDVKM. V was cut by 3 bases and J by 2 bases, with 5 bases left in between. This CDR3 spans 12 amino acids. For the CDR3, the DNA is TGTGCCAGCAGTTTTGGGACCTACGAGCAGTACTTC. Translated: CASSFGTYEQYF.

The V and J genes are TRBV19 and TRBJ2-7; the D gene is possibly TRBD1 (5 bases). The CDR3 sequence is 14 residues long. Germline assignment: CDR1 LNHDA and CDR2 SQIVND (reference sequence). V lost 3 bases and J 2 bases, leaving 11 bases between the germline ends. The CDR3 region is CASSIQKGAYEQYF. The CDR3 nucleotides are TGTGCCAGTAGTATTCAAAAAGGGGCCTACGAGCAGTACTTC.

The V and J genes are TRBV18 and TRBJ2-1; no clear D. Looked up from germline, CDR1 is KGHSH and CDR2 is LQKENI. The CDR3 sequence is 14 residues long. V was pared by 1 base and J by 6 bases, with 10 bases between. In nucleotides, the CDR3 is TGTGCCAGCTCACCACAATCTCTGCTCAATGAGCAGTTCTTC. It yields the protein CASSPQSLLNEQFF.

V and J are TRBV29-1 and TRBJ1-3; no definite D call. V was cut by 4 bases and J by 2 bases, with 12 bases left in between. Per the germline V gene, CDR1 is SQVTM and CDR2 is ANQGSEA. The CDR3 consists of 14 residues. CDR3 protein: CSVVYPSAGNTIYF. The CDR3 nucleotides read TGCAGCGTTGTTTACCCGAGTGCTGGAAACACCATATATTTT.

This clone was detected once. V and J are TRBV28 and TRBJ2-3; no firm D call. The CDR3 runs 12 residues. V was trimmed by 6 bases and J by 6 bases, leaving 10 bases between them. In germline, CDR1 is MDHEN, CDR2 SYDVKM. The CDR3 coding sequence is TGTGCCAGCAGGGGCATTGCGGATACGCAGTATTTT. Amino acids: CASRGIADTQYF.

This chain connects TRBV27 to TRBJ2-1; 7 positions match TRBD2. From germline, CDR1 is MNHEY and CDR2 SMNVEV (reference sequence). J was trimmed by 8 bases and V by 6 bases; bases with no gene match: 13. The CDR3 totals 15 residues. CDR3 residues: CASSLLRGEGDEQFF. The CDR3, as DNA: TGTGCCAGCAGCCTACTTCGGGGGGAAGGCGATGAGCAGTTCTTC.

This chain connects TRBV5-1 to TRBJ2-6; TRBD2 might be the D (6 bases). V lost 4 bases, J lost 2 bases, and 10 bases lay in between. Germline V gives CDR1 SGHRS, CDR2 YFSETQ. The CDR3 spans 15 residues. As DNA, the CDR3 is TGCGCCAGCAGCGTGGCGGGGCCTGGGGCCAACGTCCTGACTTTC. Translation: CASSVAGPGANVLTF.